The entry below describes one T cell receptor (beta chain). Its antigen is unknown. Method: immunoSEQ multiplex PCR; TCRdb's copy keeps in-frame clones and lacks some. The sample lists tens of thousands of clones; around nine tenths were seen once. These data are taken from a study of cytomegalovirus exposure and HLA in healthy donors. Study-level results: Researchers reported that a few CMV-associated chains were confirmed in vitro as CMV antigen-specific. Cytomegalovirus-associated TCR beta chains were listed, numbering 164.

The sample taken for sequencing was PBMCs. The receptor's source is a woman between 18 and 29 years old in good health and CMV-seronegative.

CDR3 region: CASSPMGPMGNQPQHF. The CDR3 DNA follows: TGTGCCAGCAGCCCGATGGGCCCGATGGGCAATCAGCCCCAGCATTTT. The J gene is TRBJ1-5, the V gene TRBV5-8; D unresolved. The ends were cut back, 4 bases at V and 2 bases at J, with 16 bases in the middle. The germline gives CDR1 SGHTS, CDR2 YDEGEE. This CDR3 is 16 amino acids long.